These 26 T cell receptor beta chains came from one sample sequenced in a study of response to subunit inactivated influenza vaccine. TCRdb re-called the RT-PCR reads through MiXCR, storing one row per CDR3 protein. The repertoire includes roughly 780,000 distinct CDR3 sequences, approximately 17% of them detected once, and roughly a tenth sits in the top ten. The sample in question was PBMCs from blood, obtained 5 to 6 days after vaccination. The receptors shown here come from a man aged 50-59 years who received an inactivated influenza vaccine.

The CDR3 region is CASSYLTEKETQYF. CDR3 sequence (DNA): TGTGCCAGCAGTTACCTAACAGAGAAAGAGACCCAGTACTTC. The chain is built from TRBV6-5 and TRBJ2-5; the D is unclear. The CDR3 covers 14 residues. The V end was cut by 2 bases, the J end by 3 bases, with 10 bases between. Germline assignment: CDR1 MNHEY and CDR2 SVGAGI.

CDR3 DNA: TGCGCCAGCAGTTTCGCCAGGGACCGTGGAAACACCATATATTTT. Translated, it gives CASSFARDRGNTIYF. The chain links TRBV4-1 to TRBJ1-3, with TRBD1 as a possible D gene (5 bases). V was shortened by 6 bases and J by 3 bases, with 15 bases between the two germline ends. This CDR3 spans 15 amino acids. From germline, CDR1 is MGHRA and CDR2 YSYEKL.

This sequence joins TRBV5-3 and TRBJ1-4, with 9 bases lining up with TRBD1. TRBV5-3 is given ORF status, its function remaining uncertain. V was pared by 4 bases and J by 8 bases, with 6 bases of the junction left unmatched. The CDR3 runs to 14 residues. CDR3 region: CARSEATGGEKLFF. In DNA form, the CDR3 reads TGTGCCAGAAGCGAAGCCACAGGGGGCGAAAAACTGTTTTTT.

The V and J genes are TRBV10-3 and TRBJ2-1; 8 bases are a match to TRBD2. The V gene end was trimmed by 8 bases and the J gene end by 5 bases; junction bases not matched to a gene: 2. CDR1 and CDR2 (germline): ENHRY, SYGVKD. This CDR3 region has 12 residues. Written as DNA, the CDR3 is TGTGCCATCGCGGGACTAGACAATGAGCAGTTCTTC. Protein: CAIAGLDNEQFF.

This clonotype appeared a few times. DNA of the CDR3: TGTGCCAGCAGTGACGCCGTCCAGGGTTATCCCGGGGAGCTGTTTTTT. It encodes CASSDAVQGYPGELFF. The J gene is TRBJ2-2, the V gene TRBV25-1, with D maybe TRBD1 (5 bases). Trimming took 3 bases from V and 6 from J, leaving 17 bases between them. The CDR3 is 16 residues long. The V gene's germline CDR1 is MGHDK and CDR2 SYGVNS. The whole variable domain, remainder taken from reference TRBV25-1 and TRBJ2-2, is EADIYQTPRYLVIGTGKKITLECSQTMGHDKMYWYQQDPGMELHLIHYSYGVNSTEKGDLSSESTVSRIRTEHFPLTLESARPSHTSQYLCASSDAVQGYPGELFFGEGSRLTVL.

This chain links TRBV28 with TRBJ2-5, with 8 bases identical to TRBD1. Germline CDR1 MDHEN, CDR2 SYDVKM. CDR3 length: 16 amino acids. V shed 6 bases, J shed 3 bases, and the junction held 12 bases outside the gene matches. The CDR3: CASSSLGAGGEETQYF. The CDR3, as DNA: TGTGCCAGCAGCAGCCTTGGGGCAGGGGGCGAAGAGACCCAGTACTTC.

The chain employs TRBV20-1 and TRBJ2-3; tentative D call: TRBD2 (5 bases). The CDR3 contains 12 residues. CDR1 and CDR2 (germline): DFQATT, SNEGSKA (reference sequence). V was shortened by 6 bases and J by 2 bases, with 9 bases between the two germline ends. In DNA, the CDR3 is TGCAGTGCGAGCGGAAACACAGATACGCAGTATTTT. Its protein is CSASGNTDTQYF.

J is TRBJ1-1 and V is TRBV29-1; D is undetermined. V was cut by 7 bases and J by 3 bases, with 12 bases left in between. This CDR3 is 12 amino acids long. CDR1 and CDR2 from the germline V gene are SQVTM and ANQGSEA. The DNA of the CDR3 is TGCAGCGCATCGGAGGGCGACACTGAAGCTTTCTTT. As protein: CSASEGDTEAFF.

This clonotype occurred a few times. The CDR3 here is CASSLRQADTGELFF. CDR3 DNA sequence: TGTGCCAGCAGTTTACGGCAGGCGGACACCGGGGAGCTGTTTTTT. The chain recombines TRBV12-3 or TRBV12-4 with TRBJ2-2; D not certain. The CDR3 runs 15 residues. V lost 2 bases to trimming and J lost 3 bases, with 10 bases between them.

CDR3 DNA sequence: TGCGCCAGCAGCTTGGAAGGGACAGGGGTGGGGAACACTGAAGCTTTCTTT. It is translated as CASSLEGTGVGNTEAFF. This chain uses TRBV5-1 with TRBJ1-1; 10 bases match TRBD1. The ends lost 0 bases at V and 1 base at J; junction bases unmatched: 6. The germline CDR1 and CDR2 sequences are SGHRS and YFSETQ. The CDR3 totals 17 residues.

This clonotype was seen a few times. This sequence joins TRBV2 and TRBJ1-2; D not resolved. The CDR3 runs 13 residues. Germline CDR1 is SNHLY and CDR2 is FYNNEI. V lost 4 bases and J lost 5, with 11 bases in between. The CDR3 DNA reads TGTGCCAGCAGTGCTCGGACGTTGTATGGCTACACCTTC. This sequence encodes CASSARTLYGYTF.

The CDR3 nucleotides read TGTGCCAGCAGCCCGTTGGTAGCGGGATCCTACGAGCAGTACTTC. As protein: CASSPLVAGSYEQYF. The chain employs TRBV28 and TRBJ2-7; 8 bases are shared with TRBD2. With V trimmed by 6 bases and J by 1 base, 8 bases remained unmatched. Germline V gene data show CDR1 as MDHEN and CDR2 as SYDVKM. The CDR3 length is 15 residues.

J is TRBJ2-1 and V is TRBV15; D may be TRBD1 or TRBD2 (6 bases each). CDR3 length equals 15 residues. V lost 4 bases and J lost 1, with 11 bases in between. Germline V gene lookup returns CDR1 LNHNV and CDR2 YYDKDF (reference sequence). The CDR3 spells CATSTGGLSYNEQFF. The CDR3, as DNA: TGTGCCACCAGCACTGGGGGGCTTTCCTACAATGAGCAGTTCTTC.

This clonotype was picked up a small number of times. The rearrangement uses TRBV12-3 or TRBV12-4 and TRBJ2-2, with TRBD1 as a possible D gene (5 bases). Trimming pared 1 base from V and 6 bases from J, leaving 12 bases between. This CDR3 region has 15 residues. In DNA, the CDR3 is TGTGCCAGCAGTTTAGTAGCTGGGGCGGCCGGGGAGCTGTTTTTT. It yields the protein CASSLVAGAAGELFF.

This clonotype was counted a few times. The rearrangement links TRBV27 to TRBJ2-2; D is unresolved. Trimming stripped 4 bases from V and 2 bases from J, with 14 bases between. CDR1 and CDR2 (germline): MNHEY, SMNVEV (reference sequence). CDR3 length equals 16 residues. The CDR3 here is CASSSPTQTNTGELFF. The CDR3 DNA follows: TGTGCCAGCAGTTCACCGACTCAAACCAACACCGGGGAGCTGTTTTTT.

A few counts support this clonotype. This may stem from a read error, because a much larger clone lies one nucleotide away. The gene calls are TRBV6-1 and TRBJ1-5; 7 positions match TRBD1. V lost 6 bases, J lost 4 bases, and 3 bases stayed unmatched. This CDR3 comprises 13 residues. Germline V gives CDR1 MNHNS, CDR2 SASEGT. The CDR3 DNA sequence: TGTGCCAGCAGACCGGGACAGAATCAGCCCCAGCATTTT. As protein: CASRPGQNQPQHF.

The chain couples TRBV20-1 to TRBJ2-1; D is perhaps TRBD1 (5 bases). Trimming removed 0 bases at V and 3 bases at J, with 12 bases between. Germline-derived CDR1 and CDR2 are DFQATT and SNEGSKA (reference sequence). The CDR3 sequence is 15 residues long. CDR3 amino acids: CSARDLRTIYNEQFF. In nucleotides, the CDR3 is TGCAGTGCTAGAGATCTGAGGACAATCTACAATGAGCAGTTCTTC.

The CDR3 nucleotides are TGTGCCAGCAGCCAAGTTTTGGGAGCTGAAGCTTTCTTT. It translates to CASSQVLGAEAFF. The V gene is TRBV14, the J gene TRBJ1-1; D is unresolved. The germline V gene encodes CDR1 SGHDN and CDR2 FVKESK. V gave up 1 base and J gave up 6 bases, with 9 bases separating them. The CDR3 is 13 residues long.

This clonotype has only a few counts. CDR3 sequence: CSARDSGSPQETQYF. For the CDR3, the DNA is TGCAGTGCTAGAGATTCAGGGTCCCCTCAAGAGACCCAGTACTTC. This chain joins TRBV20-1 and TRBJ2-5; D is possibly TRBD1 (5 bases). CDR3 size: 15 residues. CDR1 DFQATT and CDR2 SNEGSKA come from the germline V gene (reference sequence). Trimming took off 0 bases at V and 2 bases at J, with 13 bases between the two ends.

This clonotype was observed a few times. The CDR3 DNA sequence: TGCAGTGCTAGAGACGGACACACAGGGACCTACGAGCAGTACTTC. Its translation is CSARDGHTGTYEQYF. The chain employs TRBV20-1 and TRBJ2-7, with D perhaps TRBD1 (6 bases). Trimming pared 0 bases from V and 2 bases from J, leaving 14 bases between. The CDR3 is 15 amino acids. CDR1 and CDR2 from the germline V gene are DFQATT and SNEGSKA (reference sequence).

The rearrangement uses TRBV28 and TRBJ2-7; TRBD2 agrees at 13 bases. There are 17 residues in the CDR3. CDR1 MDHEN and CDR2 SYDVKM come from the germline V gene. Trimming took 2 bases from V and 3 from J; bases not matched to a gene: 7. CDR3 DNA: TGTGCCAGCAGTTTAAGGACTAGCGGGGGCCAAGGCTACGAGCAGTACTTC. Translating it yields CASSLRTSGGQGYEQYF.

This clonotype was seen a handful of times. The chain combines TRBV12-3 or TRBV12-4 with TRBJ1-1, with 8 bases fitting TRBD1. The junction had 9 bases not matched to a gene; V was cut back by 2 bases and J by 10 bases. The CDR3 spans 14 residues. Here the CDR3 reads CASSLRTGRERAFF. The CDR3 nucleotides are TGTGCCAGCAGTTTACGGACAGGGCGAGAGAGAGCTTTCTTT.

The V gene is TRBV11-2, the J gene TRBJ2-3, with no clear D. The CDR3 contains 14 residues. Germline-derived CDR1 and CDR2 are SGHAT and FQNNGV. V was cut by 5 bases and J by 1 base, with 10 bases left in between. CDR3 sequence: CASSISRGTDTQYF. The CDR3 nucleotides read TGTGCCAGCAGCATTAGCAGAGGCACAGATACGCAGTATTTT.

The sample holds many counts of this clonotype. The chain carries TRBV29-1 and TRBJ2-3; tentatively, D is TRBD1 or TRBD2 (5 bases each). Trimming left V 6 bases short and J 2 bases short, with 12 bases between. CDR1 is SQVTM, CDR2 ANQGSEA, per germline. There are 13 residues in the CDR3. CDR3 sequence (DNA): TGCAGCGTCCCGGGACCCTACACAGATACGCAGTATTTT. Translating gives CSVPGPYTDTQYF.

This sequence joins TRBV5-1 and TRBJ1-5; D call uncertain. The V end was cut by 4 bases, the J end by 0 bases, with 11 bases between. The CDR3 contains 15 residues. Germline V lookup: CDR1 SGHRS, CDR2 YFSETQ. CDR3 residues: CASSPGDYSNQPQHF. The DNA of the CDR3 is TGCGCCAGCAGCCCCGGAGATTATAGCAATCAGCCCCAGCATTTT. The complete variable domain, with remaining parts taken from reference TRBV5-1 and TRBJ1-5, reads KAGVTQTPRYLIKTRGQQVTLSCSPISGHRSVSWYQQTPGQGLQFLFEYFSETQRNKGNFPGRFSGRQFSNSRSEMNVSTLELGDSALYLCASSPGDYSNQPQHFGDGTRLSIL.

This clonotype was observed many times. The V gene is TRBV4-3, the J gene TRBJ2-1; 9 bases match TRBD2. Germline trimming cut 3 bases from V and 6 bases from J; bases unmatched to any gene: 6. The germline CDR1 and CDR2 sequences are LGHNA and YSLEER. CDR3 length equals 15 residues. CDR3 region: CASSQSGRIANEQFF. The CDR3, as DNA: TGCGCCAGCAGCCAGAGCGGGAGGATCGCCAATGAGCAGTTCTTC.